The clone carrying this TCR beta chain was observed once. This specimen comes from a study of blood T cell repertoires in COVID-19. Overall study context: Sample material is recorded as cDNA or gDNA derived from T cells, B-cell-depleted T cells, or PBMCs.

CDR1 and CDR2 (germline): SGHTA, FQGNSA. The V gene end was trimmed by 5 bases and the J gene end by 9 bases; junction bases not matched to a gene: 9. This CDR3 spans 16 amino acids. Original methodology: By means of reference gene primer amplification, nucleated cell counts were estimated. Only in-frame clones appear in the TCRdb table, and some are missing; sequencing was by immunoSEQ multiplex PCR. V and J calls and clone size are copied from that table; D and trimming were computed from the DNA. The table has 310,000 or so clones, roughly 84% seen once. This chain connects TRBV7-2 to TRBJ1-6, with 11 nucleotides matching TRBD1. Source material: peripheral blood. This TCR was sampled from a man in his fifties with active or convalescent COVID-19. The CDR3 spells CASSPGQGAVFSPLHF. DNA of the CDR3: TGTGCCAGCAGCCCCGGACAGGGGGCGGTATTTTCACCCCTCCACTTT.